The 28 T cell receptor beta chains below come from one sample, sequenced in a study of T cell responses to AZD1222 COVID-19 vaccine. Here immunoSEQ multiplex PCR was the method, and the copy in TCRdb shows in-frame clones only, minus some. The sample includes around 83,000 clones, roughly 83% of them seen just once. This material consisted of peripheral blood, taken on day 0 of AZD1222 vaccination. The receptors originated from an adult in good health.

The chain uses TRBV29-1 and TRBJ1-1; D might be TRBD1 (5 bases). The germline V gene has CDR1 SQVTM and CDR2 ANQGSEA. The CDR3 extends over 12 amino acids. The V end was cut by 5 bases, the J end by 4 bases, with 11 bases between. The CDR3 loop is CSVREGFTEAFF. Written as DNA, the CDR3 is TGCAGCGTTCGGGAGGGGTTCACTGAAGCTTTCTTT.

This chain uses TRBV6-5 with TRBJ1-6; D might be TRBD1 (5 bases). In germline, CDR1 is MNHEY, CDR2 SVGAGI. The CDR3 length is 13 residues. Trimming removed 11 bases from V and 10 bases from J, with 18 bases in between. In nucleotides, the CDR3 is TGTGCCGCTCATGAGACCTGGGGCTCACCCCTCCACTTT. It is translated as CAAHETWGSPLHF.

The rearrangement joins TRBV5-1 to TRBJ1-1, with TRBD1 as a possible D gene (5 bases). CDR1 is SGHRS and CDR2 is YFSETQ in the germline V gene. The CDR3 has 14 residues. Trimming stripped 4 bases from V and 6 bases from J, with 16 bases between. The CDR3 nucleotides read TGCGCCAGCAGCCGAGCAGGGAGAGGCGCTGAAGCTTTCTTT. Translated: CASSRAGRGAEAFF.

The chain carries TRBV6-5 and TRBJ2-2; 8 nucleotides line up with TRBD1. J lost 4 bases, V lost 6 bases, and 7 bases had no gene match. CDR3 length: 15 amino acids. Germline V gene lookup returns CDR1 MNHEY and CDR2 SVGAGI. For the CDR3, the DNA is TGTGCCAGCAGCTCCCAGGGGGCGGCCACCGGGGAGCTGTTTTTT. It encodes CASSSQGAATGELFF.

The rearrangement links TRBV4-3 to TRBJ2-1; TRBD2 matches 12 bases. The junction had 12 bases not matched to a gene; V was cut back by 4 bases and J by 5 bases. The CDR3 sequence is 18 residues long. Germline loops: CDR1 LGHNA, CDR2 YSLEER. The CDR3 DNA sequence: TGCGCCAGCAGCCGCCGGACAGCCGGGACTAGCGGGCACAATGAGCAGTTCTTC. Translated, it gives CASSRRTAGTSGHNEQFF.

This chain links TRBV6-5 with TRBJ1-6; no definite D call. This CDR3 region has 14 residues. CDR1 MNHEY and CDR2 SVGAGI come from the germline V gene. The germline V and J ends were trimmed by 8 bases and 8 bases, with 16 bases remaining between them. CDR3 DNA: TGTGCCAGCGCCCGGACGCTGGGTGATTCACCCCTCCACTTT. Translating gives CASARTLGDSPLHF.

The chain combines TRBV29-1 with TRBJ2-1; TRBD2 aligns across 13 bases. There are 17 residues in the CDR3. Trimming removed 4 bases from V and 6 bases from J; junction bases left unmatched: 12. Germline V gene lookup returns CDR1 SQVTM and CDR2 ANQGSEA. This chain's CDR3 is CSVGWSGLAGSINEQFF. The CDR3 DNA reads TGCAGCGTTGGTTGGTCGGGACTAGCGGGATCGATCAATGAGCAGTTCTTC.

The chain has TRBV30 and TRBJ1-2; D perhaps matches TRBD1 (6 bases). V was trimmed by 0 bases and J by 4 bases, leaving 9 bases between them. Germline CDR1 is GTSNPN and CDR2 is SVGIG (reference sequence). The CDR3 contains 13 residues. CDR3 loop: CAWSVRGAYGYTF. The CDR3 nucleotides are TGTGCCTGGAGTGTACGGGGGGCCTATGGCTACACCTTC.

The gene calls are TRBV28 and TRBJ2-7, with D hard to call. Germline V gene lookup returns CDR1 MDHEN and CDR2 SYDVKM. This CDR3 contains 12 residues. V dropped 11 bases and J dropped 0 bases, with 11 bases sitting between them. CDR3 sequence reads: CAGSGPSYEQYF. The CDR3 DNA reads TGTGCCGGATCCGGACCCTCCTACGAGCAGTACTTC.

This CDR3 reads CASSAADREQYF. DNA of the CDR3: TGCGCCAGCAGTGCTGCGGACAGGGAACAGTACTTC. The chain couples TRBV10-1 to TRBJ2-7, with 8 nucleotides matching TRBD1. CDR3 length: 12 amino acids. CDR1 WNHNN and CDR2 SYGVQD come from the germline V gene (reference sequence). With V trimmed by 4 bases and J by 10 bases, 6 bases remained unmatched.

The chain uses TRBV4-1 and TRBJ2-7, with D possibly called TRBD1 or TRBD2 (6 bases each). This CDR3 spans 14 amino acids. Germline V gene lookup returns CDR1 MGHRA and CDR2 YSYEKL. V lost 3 bases and J lost 6, with 15 bases in between. The CDR3 region is CASSHWGRDGEQYF. CDR3 nucleotides: TGCGCCAGCAGCCATTGGGGGCGGGACGGCGAGCAGTACTTC.

The rearrangement links TRBV5-4 to TRBJ2-7; TRBD2 agrees at 13 bases. This CDR3 region has 13 residues. Per germline, CDR1 SGHNT and CDR2 YYREEE (reference sequence). CDR3 bases: TGTGCGTTTACTAGCGGGGGGGCCTACGAGCAGTACTTC. It translates to CAFTSGGAYEQYF.

J is TRBJ1-2 and V is TRBV19, with 7 bases matching TRBD1. Germline-derived CDR1 and CDR2 are LNHDA and SQIVND (reference sequence). This CDR3 contains 12 residues. The ends lost 6 bases at V and 7 bases at J; junction bases unmatched: 5. The CDR3 DNA reads as TGTGCCAGTAGCATCGCAGGGGGTGGCTACACCTTC. Encoded protein: CASSIAGGGYTF.

A few counts support this clone. This sequence joins TRBV24-1 and TRBJ1-5; D not certain. CDR1 is KGHDR, CDR2 SFDVKD, per germline. Between the trimmed V and J ends, which lost 0 bases and 2 bases, there was a span of 1 base. The length of the CDR3 is 13 residues. As DNA, the CDR3 is TGTGCCACCAGTGATTTGGGCAATCAGCCCCAGCATTTT. It codes for CATSDLGNQPQHF.

The chain employs TRBV11-2 and TRBJ1-6; tentatively, D is TRBD1 (5 bases). The CDR3 consists of 16 residues. Trimming took 8 bases from V and 0 from J, leaving 14 bases between them. Germline-derived CDR1 and CDR2 are SGHAT and FQNNGV. The CDR3 reads CASDPGDRSYNSPLHF. The CDR3 DNA is TGTGCCAGCGACCCGGGGGACCGCTCCTATAATTCACCCCTCCACTTT.

This chain uses TRBV28 with TRBJ1-6; D may be TRBD1 (6 bases). V was shortened by 5 bases and J by 7 bases, with 18 bases between the two germline ends. The CDR3 is 16 residues long. In germline, CDR1 is MDHEN, CDR2 SYDVKM. CDR3 in amino acids: CASSASRGRENSPLHF. For the CDR3, the DNA is TGTGCCAGCAGTGCCTCGAGGGGGAGGGAAAATTCACCCCTCCACTTT.

Written as DNA, the CDR3 is TGTGCCAGCTCACCACTTCACACGGGGACAGAACCGGTGGGGCAGTACTTC. It yields the protein CASSPLHTGTEPVGQYF. This chain uses TRBV18 with TRBJ2-7; 7 bases match TRBD1. In germline, CDR1 is KGHSH, CDR2 LQKENI. The CDR3 totals 17 residues. V shed 1 base, J shed 9 bases, and the junction held 18 bases outside the gene matches.

This clone has only a few counts. The V and J genes are TRBV18 and TRBJ1-6; tentatively, D is TRBD1 (5 bases). Trimming stripped 2 bases from V and 6 bases from J, with 11 bases between. CDR1 is KGHSH, CDR2 LQKENI, per germline. There are 15 residues in the CDR3. Here the CDR3 reads CASSPSGTINSPLHF. Written as DNA, the CDR3 is TGTGCCAGCTCACCATCCGGGACTATTAATTCACCCCTCCACTTT.

CDR3 residues: CASNPGRGRGEQYF. The DNA of the CDR3 is TGTGCCAGCAACCCCGGCAGGGGGAGAGGGGAGCAGTACTTC. The V and J genes are TRBV2 and TRBJ2-7; 7 bases fit TRBD1. Germline trimming cut 7 bases from V and 7 bases from J; bases unmatched to any gene: 13. The CDR3 loop spans 14 amino acids. CDR1 is SNHLY, CDR2 FYNNEI, per germline.

This chain uses TRBV27 with TRBJ1-6; D unclear. The CDR3 runs 12 residues. Trimming removed 0 bases from V and 14 bases from J, with 8 bases in between. Germline CDR1 is MNHEY and CDR2 is SMNVEV (reference sequence). CDR3 nucleotide sequence: TGTGCCAGCAGTTTATCTGGGAGGACCCTCCACTTT. Translated, it gives CASSLSGRTLHF.

The chain couples TRBV7-2 to TRBJ2-7; tentatively, D is TRBD2 (6 bases). Germline CDR1 reads SGHTA; CDR2 reads FQGNSA. The CDR3 length is 14 residues. Between the trimmed V and J ends, which lost 5 bases and 7 bases, there was a span of 18 bases. The CDR3 reads CASSLTFPGGEQYF. DNA of the CDR3: TGTGCCAGCAGCCTAACATTCCCCGGGGGAGAGCAGTACTTC. Variable domain in full (rest from reference TRBV7-2 and TRBJ2-7): GAGVSQSPSNKVTEKGKDVELRCDPISGHTALYWYRQSLGQGLEFLIYFQGNSAPDKSGLPSDRFSAERTGGSVSTLTIQRTQQEDSAVYLCASSLTFPGGEQYFGPGTRLTVT.

The rearrangement joins TRBV6-1 to TRBJ2-7, with 7 nucleotides matching TRBD2. Germline V gene sequence: CDR1 MNHNS, CDR2 SASEGT. With V trimmed by 1 base and J by 6 bases, 3 bases remained unmatched. The CDR3 covers 13 residues. The CDR3 sequence is CASSEGTRGEQYF. CDR3 sequence (DNA): TGTGCCAGCAGTGAAGGGACTAGGGGCGAGCAGTACTTC.

This rearrangement joins TRBV11-3 to TRBJ2-2; tentative D call: TRBD2 (7 bases). V lost 0 bases, J lost 5 bases, and 10 bases lay in between. Looked up from germline, CDR1 is SGHNT and CDR2 is YENEEA. There are 15 residues in the CDR3. Here the CDR3 reads CASSLEGGATGELFF. CDR3 in DNA: TGTGCCAGCAGCTTAGAAGGGGGGGCGACCGGGGAGCTGTTTTTT.

The V call is TRBV7-2, the J call TRBJ2-3; D may match TRBD1 or TRBD2 (5 bases each). The ends were cut back, 4 bases at V and 6 bases at J, with 8 bases in the middle. CDR3 length: 12 residues. Per the germline V gene, CDR1 is SGHTA and CDR2 is FQGNSA. CDR3 in DNA: TGTGCCAGCAGCTCCGAGGGGGATACGCAGTATTTT. As protein: CASSSEGDTQYF.

This chain joins TRBV10-1 and TRBJ2-1; weak D call: TRBD2 (6 bases). This CDR3 contains 12 residues. Germline V gene sequence: CDR1 WNHNN, CDR2 SYGVQD (reference sequence). V lost 6 bases and J 9 bases, leaving 12 bases between the germline ends. The CDR3 sequence: CASSRENGEQFF. CDR3 nucleotides: TGCGCCAGCAGCCGGGAGAACGGTGAGCAGTTCTTC.

The rearrangement joins TRBV9 to TRBJ1-2, with D unclear. The CDR3 totals 13 residues. V was shortened by 0 bases and J by 4 bases, with 7 bases between the two germline ends. Per the germline V gene, CDR1 is SGDLS and CDR2 is YYNGEE. CDR3 nucleotides: TGTGCCAGCAGCGTAGGGGAACTCTATGGCTACACCTTC. This codes for CASSVGELYGYTF.

The V gene is TRBV9, the J gene TRBJ1-3; TRBD1 matches at 9 bases. CDR1 is SGDLS, CDR2 YYNGEE, per germline. This CDR3 contains 18 residues. The J segment lost 4 bases and the V segment lost 0 bases, leaving 11 bases of the junction unmatched. CDR3 sequence: CASSVARGDRVGGNTIYF. The CDR3 DNA follows: TGTGCCAGCAGCGTAGCGCGGGGGGACAGGGTAGGAGGAAACACCATATATTTT.

V and J are TRBV21-1 and TRBJ2-1; whether TRBD1, the table's D call, matches the DNA was not checked. TRBV21-1 is given as a pseudogene. The CDR3 consists of 15 residues. The CDR3 bases are TGTGCCAGCAGCAAATCCAGGGGTTCCTACAATGAGCAGTTCTTC. Protein sequence: CASSKSRGSYNEQFF.